The 22 T cell receptor beta chains below were found in one sample sequenced in a study of CD8 T cells in Susac syndrome. Random-hexamer reverse transcription was applied to roughly 0.5 to 1 ug RNA. TCRdb reprocessed the immunoSEQ multiplex PCR reads with MiXCR, giving one entry per CDR3 protein. This sample has 150,000 to 200,000 distinct CDR3 sequences; roughly 94% occur once, and the top ten carry roughly 0.099%. Sequenced sample: CD4+ T cells from PBMCs. These receptors came from a human donor with multiple sclerosis.

CDR3 coding DNA: TGTGCCAGTAAAATCCTAGCGGGAACCACCGGGGAGCTGTTTTTT. Encoded protein: CASKILAGTTGELFF. The chain has TRBV19 and TRBJ2-2, with 9 bases matching TRBD2. CDR1 and CDR2 (germline): LNHDA, SQIVND (reference sequence). The CDR3 has 15 residues. V trimming: 7 bases; J trimming: 4 bases; junction bases outside the gene matches: 7. Together with reference TRBV19 and TRBJ2-2, the CDR3 gives the full variable domain: DGGITQSPKYLFRKEGQNVTLSCEQNLNHDAMYWYRQDPGQGLRLIYYSQIVNDFQKGDIAEGYSVSREKKESFPLTVTSAQKNPTAFYLCASKILAGTTGELFFGEGSRLTVL.

V usage is TRBV19 and J usage is TRBJ2-5; D call uncertain. Germline V gene data show CDR1 as LNHDA and CDR2 as SQIVND (reference sequence). Trimming took off 5 bases at V and 3 bases at J, with 7 bases between the two ends. CDR3 length: 12 residues. CDR3 bases: TGTGCCAGTAGTGACTTCAAAGAGACCCAGTACTTC. Translation gives CASSDFKETQYF.

CDR3 nucleotides: TGTGCCAGCAGCCAAGAGGGGTACTCTGGGGCCAACGTCCTGACTTTC. Its protein is CASSQEGYSGANVLTF. The chain is built from TRBV3-1 and TRBJ2-6, with unresolved D. This CDR3 region has 16 residues. In germline, CDR1 is LGHDT, CDR2 YNNKEL (reference sequence). Trimming shortened V by 0 bases and J by 0 bases, and 6 bases separated the two germline ends.

The chain employs TRBV3-1 and TRBJ1-1, with D tentatively TRBD1 (6 bases). The CDR3 loop spans 17 amino acids. CDR1 is LGHDT, CDR2 YNNKEL, per germline (reference sequence). Trimming removed 4 bases from V and 1 base from J, with 19 bases in between. CDR3 loop: CASSPGHGKERNTEAFF. The CDR3 DNA is TGTGCCAGCAGCCCGGGACACGGAAAAGAGCGGAACACTGAAGCTTTCTTT.

This chain links TRBV30 with TRBJ1-2, with D unresolved. Germline-derived CDR1 and CDR2 are GTSNPN and SVGIG (reference sequence). The CDR3 totals 15 residues. Trimming took off 0 bases at V and 8 bases at J, with 19 bases between the two ends. The DNA of the CDR3 is TGTGCCTGGAGTGTACTGTTGTGGGGAGCTGGCGGCTACACCTTC. It encodes CAWSVLLWGAGGYTF.

This clonotype was seen a handful of times. The chain is built from TRBV2 and TRBJ1-5, with no clear D. Per the germline V gene, CDR1 is SNHLY and CDR2 is FYNNEI. V dropped 5 bases and J dropped 3 bases, with 5 bases sitting between them. This CDR3 comprises 12 residues. The CDR3 region has the DNA TGTGCCAGCAGTCGATCCAATCAGCCCCAGCATTTT. Translating it yields CASSRSNQPQHF.

This clonotype has a single count. The rearrangement uses TRBV5-1 and TRBJ2-6; TRBD1 matches at 7 bases. V was clipped by 3 bases and J by 1 base; unmatched bases: 10. Per the germline V gene, CDR1 is SGHRS and CDR2 is YFSETQ. This CDR3 has 18 amino acids. The CDR3 reads CASSSRTGATSGANVLTF. The CDR3 bases are TGCGCCAGCAGCTCAAGGACAGGCGCGACATCTGGGGCCAACGTCCTGACTTTC.

The chain carries TRBV29-1 and TRBJ2-2; TRBD2 might be the D (5 bases). Trimming took off 5 bases at V and 3 bases at J, with 13 bases between the two ends. Germline assignment: CDR1 SQVTM and CDR2 ANQGSEA. CDR3 length: 14 amino acids. The CDR3 sequence: CSVWPGLYTGELFF. The CDR3, as DNA: TGCAGCGTTTGGCCCGGACTGTACACCGGGGAGCTGTTTTTT.

This rearrangement joins TRBV6-1 to TRBJ2-5; D perhaps matches TRBD2 (7 bases). The germline V and J ends were trimmed by 11 bases and 1 base, with 20 bases remaining between them. Germline V gives CDR1 MNHNS, CDR2 SASEGT. The CDR3 has 15 residues. CDR3 sequence: CASRLGGGGQETQYF. DNA of the CDR3: TGTGCCTCACGCCTGGGGGGAGGGGGCCAAGAGACCCAGTACTTC.

The chain couples TRBV6-6 to TRBJ2-7; D possibly corresponds to TRBD1 (5 bases). CDR1 is MNHNY, CDR2 SVGAGI, per germline (reference sequence). CDR3 size: 13 residues. The V and J ends lost 5 bases and 5 bases respectively, with 13 bases between them. The CDR3 reads CASSKPDSNEQYF. CDR3 nucleotide sequence: TGTGCCAGCAGTAAACCCGACAGTAACGAGCAGTACTTC.

This clonotype was seen a single time. The V call is TRBV19, the J call TRBJ2-5; a weak D match, TRBD1 (7 bases). There are 14 residues in the CDR3. Germline lookup yields CDR1 LNHDA and CDR2 SQIVND (reference sequence). V lost 10 bases and J 2 bases, leaving 17 bases between the germline ends. CDR3 protein: CATADQGGQETQYF. The CDR3 nucleotides are TGTGCCACCGCAGATCAGGGGGGTCAAGAGACCCAGTACTTC.

V gene TRBV5-1 combines with J gene TRBJ1-1, with 9 bases that match TRBD1. The CDR3 runs to 13 residues. Germline CDR1 reads SGHRS; CDR2 reads YFSETQ. V was clipped by 7 bases and J by 3 bases; unmatched bases: 4. DNA for the CDR3: TGCGCCAGCTCGACAGGGGGATACACTGAAGCTTTCTTT. Translation gives CASSTGGYTEAFF.

V and J are TRBV29-1 and TRBJ2-7, with TRBD2 identical over 15 bases. In germline, CDR1 is SQVTM, CDR2 ANQGSEA. The CDR3 has 18 residues. After removal of 4 bases from V and 0 bases from J, the junction contained 10 bases not matched to a gene. The CDR3 here is CSVVRGGTSGRSSYEQYF. For the CDR3, the DNA is TGCAGCGTTGTTCGCGGCGGGACTAGCGGGAGGAGCTCCTACGAGCAGTACTTC.

J is TRBJ2-7 and V is TRBV18; D gene unclear. Trimming took off 2 bases at V and 0 bases at J, with 11 bases between the two ends. Germline-derived CDR1 and CDR2 are KGHSH and LQKENI. CDR3 size: 15 residues. CDR3 residues: CASSPGQSGSYEQYF. DNA of the CDR3: TGTGCCAGCTCACCAGGCCAGAGTGGCTCCTACGAGCAGTACTTC. Supplemented by reference TRBV18 and TRBJ2-7, the full variable domain reads NAGVMQNPRHLVRRRGQEARLRCSPMKGHSHVYWYRQLPEEGLKFMVYLQKENIIDESGMPKERFSAEFPKEGPSILRIQQVVRGDSAAYFCASSPGQSGSYEQYFGPGTRLTVT.

V is TRBV6-4 and J is TRBJ2-3; 7 bases map to TRBD2. V shed 7 bases, J shed 0 bases, and the junction held 7 bases outside the gene matches. The CDR3 loop spans 15 amino acids. Germline-derived CDR1 and CDR2 are MRHNA and SNTAGT. CDR3 protein: CASKAAGASTDTQYF. In nucleotides, the CDR3 is TGTGCCAGCAAGGCGGCGGGAGCTAGCACAGATACGCAGTATTTT.

This clonotype showed up just once. This rearrangement joins TRBV30 to TRBJ1-5; no clear D gene. The V end was cut by 0 bases, the J end by 7 bases, with 10 bases between. Germline loops: CDR1 GTSNPN, CDR2 SVGIG (reference sequence). The CDR3 extends over 13 amino acids. The CDR3 sequence is CAWSVSLGQPQHF. DNA for the CDR3: TGTGCCTGGAGTGTGTCGTTAGGGCAGCCCCAGCATTTT.

The V gene is TRBV28, the J gene TRBJ1-2; D not certain. There are 14 residues in the CDR3. V lost 5 bases and J lost 4, with 14 bases in between. Germline CDR1 and CDR2: MDHEN and SYDVKM. CDR3 DNA: TGTGCCAGCAGTGCCTACCTTCAGGCCTATGGCTACACCTTC. It is translated as CASSAYLQAYGYTF.

This clonotype was seen only a few times. The chain employs TRBV7-3 and TRBJ2-7; the D is unclear. This CDR3 spans 13 amino acids. Germline CDR1 SGHTA, CDR2 FQGTGA. V was cut by 2 bases and J by 4 bases, with 9 bases left in between. Written as DNA, the CDR3 is TGTGCCAGCAGCTTAGGTTCCGTTTACGAGCAGTACTTC. Protein product: CASSLGSVYEQYF.

The CDR3 nucleotides read TGTGCCAGCAGCGGACCATTGGGGATGAACACTGAAGCTTTCTTT. Its protein is CASSGPLGMNTEAFF. The chain joins TRBV5-6 to TRBJ1-1; no clear D gene. Germline V CDR1 and CDR2: SGHDT, YYEEEE. The germline V and J ends were trimmed by 4 bases and 0 bases, with 13 bases remaining between them. This CDR3 comprises 15 residues.

The V and J genes are TRBV11-2 and TRBJ2-3; 7 nucleotides match TRBD1. Per the germline V gene, CDR1 is SGHAT and CDR2 is FQNNGV. This CDR3 spans 14 amino acids. The J segment lost 2 bases and the V segment lost 5 bases, leaving 4 bases of the junction unmatched. The CDR3 sequence is CASSPGQFTDTQYF. The CDR3 region has the DNA TGTGCCAGCAGCCCGGGACAGTTCACAGATACGCAGTATTTT.

This sequence joins TRBV7-9 and TRBJ1-2; 7 bases agree with TRBD1. The CDR3 is 12 amino acids. Trimming cost V 5 bases and J 7 bases; bases outside gene matches: 4. CDR1 is SEHNR, CDR2 FQNEAQ, per germline (reference sequence). CDR3 DNA sequence: TGTGCCAGCAGCCGACAGGGCCCTGGCTACACCTTC. It encodes CASSRQGPGYTF.

This chain links TRBV3-1 with TRBJ1-3, with D unresolved. V shed 3 bases and J shed 4 bases, with 10 bases lying between them. Germline V gene data show CDR1 as LGHDT and CDR2 as YNNKEL (reference sequence). The CDR3 loop spans 14 amino acids. DNA for the CDR3: TGTGCCAGCAGCCAGCTTACTGCCGGAAACACCATATATTTT. This gives the protein CASSQLTAGNTIYF.